Below are 30 T cell receptor beta chains sequenced from a single sample in a study of cytotoxic CD8 clonotypes in ibrutinib-treated CLL. Profiling relied on immunoSEQ multiplex PCR, and the TCRdb table lists in-frame clones only, not all of them. The sample consists of approximately 50,000 clones, around 68% of them appearing once. This specimen consisted of PBMCs, obtained after 12 months of ibrutinib treatment. The source of these receptors is a human donor with chronic lymphocytic leukemia.

The chain carries TRBV29-1 and TRBJ1-3; D is unclear. The CDR3 is 13 amino acids. V was trimmed by 4 bases and J by 4 bases, leaving 11 bases between them. Germline lookup yields CDR1 SQVTM and CDR2 ANQGSEA. The CDR3 protein is CSVVENSGNTIYF. In nucleotides, the CDR3 is TGCAGCGTTGTAGAGAACTCCGGAAACACCATATATTTT.

The J gene is TRBJ2-3, the V gene TRBV9, with a weak D call TRBD2 (5 bases). Germline V lookup: CDR1 SGDLS, CDR2 YYNGEE. V lost 3 bases and J lost 0, with 11 bases in between. This CDR3 comprises 15 residues. The CDR3 nucleotides read TGTGCCAGCAGCGCCTCTAGCTTTAGCACAGATACGCAGTATTTT. Translation: CASSASSFSTDTQYF. The full variable domain, rest sourced from reference TRBV9 and TRBJ2-3, is DSGVTQTPKHLITATGQRVTLRCSPRSGDLSVYWYQQSLDQGLQFLIQYYNGEERAKGNILERFSAQQFPDLHSELNLSSLELGDSALYFCASSASSFSTDTQYFGPGTRLTVL.

This rearrangement joins TRBV18 to TRBJ2-7; D perhaps matches TRBD2 (6 bases). Trimming took off 0 bases at V and 5 bases at J, with 20 bases between the two ends. The CDR3 has 17 residues. Germline CDR1 and CDR2: KGHSH and LQKENI. The CDR3, as DNA: TGTGCCAGCTCACCACCTGGTTCCTGGAGGGCCGGAAACGAGCAGTACTTC. This gives the protein CASSPPGSWRAGNEQYF.

As DNA, the CDR3 is TGTGCCAGCAGCCTCATGGGACTAGGTCCCGCCTACGAGCAGTACTTC. Translating it yields CASSLMGLGPAYEQYF. V is TRBV7-8 and J is TRBJ2-7; 8 bases are a match to TRBD2. Per germline, CDR1 SGHVS and CDR2 FQNEAQ. There are 16 residues in the CDR3. Trimming took 5 bases from V and 2 from J; bases not matched to a gene: 11.

The chain uses TRBV18 and TRBJ2-7, with unresolved D. The CDR3 sequence is 13 residues long. From germline, CDR1 is KGHSH and CDR2 LQKENI. V lost 1 base, J lost 3 bases, and 7 bases lay in between. The CDR3 DNA reads as TGTGCCAGCTCACCACTCCCAGACTACGAGCAGTACTTC. Amino acid sequence: CASSPLPDYEQYF.

The genes are TRBV7-9 and TRBJ1-1; the match to TRBD1 covers 8 bases. The germline gives CDR1 SEHNR, CDR2 FQNEAQ (reference sequence). V gave up 5 bases and J gave up 4 bases; unmatched junction bases: 9. The CDR3 is made up of 15 amino acids. CDR3 in amino acids: CASSPGTGMVTEAFF. CDR3 nucleotide sequence: TGTGCCAGCAGCCCCGGGACAGGAATGGTCACTGAAGCTTTCTTT.

The V call is TRBV7-6, the J call TRBJ2-1; no clear D. CDR1 and CDR2 (germline): SGHVS, FNYEAQ. The CDR3 spans 14 residues. V gave up 3 bases and J gave up 5 bases, with 11 bases separating them. The CDR3 DNA follows: TGTGCCAGCAGCTTGCTATCGTTTGACAATGAGCAGTTCTTC. It specifies CASSLLSFDNEQFF. The full variable domain, rest sourced from reference TRBV7-6 and TRBJ2-1, is GAGVSQSPRYKVTKRGQDVALRCDPISGHVSLYWYRQALGQGPEFLTYFNYEAQQDKSGLPNDRFSAERPEGSISTLTIQRTEQRDSAMYRCASSLLSFDNEQFFGPGTRLTVL.

The chain joins TRBV10-3 to TRBJ2-2, with TRBD2 matching over 14 bases. In germline, CDR1 is ENHRY, CDR2 SYGVKD. With 7 bases clipped from V and 5 bases from J, the junction kept 6 bases outside the gene matches. The CDR3 extends over 16 amino acids. CDR3 in amino acids: CAITGTSGRRTGELFF. In nucleotides, the CDR3 is TGTGCCATCACCGGGACTAGCGGGAGACGGACCGGGGAGCTGTTTTTT.

The gene calls are TRBV6-1 and TRBJ1-3; D is unclear. Germline V gives CDR1 MNHNS, CDR2 SASEGT. The CDR3 spans 13 residues. The V gene lost 2 bases and the J gene lost 6 bases, with 8 bases spanning the gap. The CDR3 DNA reads TGTGCCAGCAGTGAACAACCCCAAAACACCATATATTTT. This gives the protein CASSEQPQNTIYF.

This chain joins TRBV7-2 and TRBJ2-4; maybe TRBD1 (9 bases). V lost 4 bases and J 8 bases, leaving 27 bases between the germline ends. CDR3 length: 18 amino acids. Looked up from germline, CDR1 is SGHTA and CDR2 is FQGNSA. The CDR3 DNA sequence: TGTGCCAGCAGCTCTCCGGGAGGGACAGGGTCCCCATGGGACATTCAGTACTTC. The encoded protein is CASSSPGGTGSPWDIQYF.

This clone showed up just a few times. This chain uses TRBV5-5 with TRBJ2-1; TRBD1 matches at 7 bases. V dropped 5 bases and J dropped 5; count of bases not matched to a gene: 10. This CDR3 is 15 amino acids long. Per the germline V gene, CDR1 is SGHKS and CDR2 is YYEKEE (reference sequence). The CDR3 region has the DNA TGTGCCAGCAGATATGAATGGGACAGAGACAATGAGCAGTTCTTC. It translates to CASRYEWDRDNEQFF.

J is TRBJ2-1 and V is TRBV14; 7 nucleotides align to TRBD2. The CDR3 is 15 residues long. Germline CDR1 and CDR2: SGHDN and FVKESK. The J segment lost 8 bases and the V segment lost 1 base, leaving 8 bases of the junction unmatched. CDR3 DNA sequence: TGTGCCAGCAGCCAAGGATCTCCGGGAGGCTATGAGCAGTTCTTC. This gives the protein CASSQGSPGGYEQFF.

This clone was counted once. V and J are TRBV2 and TRBJ2-7, with D perhaps given as TRBD1 or TRBD2 (5 bases each). CDR3 length: 13 amino acids. The V end lost 8 bases, the J end lost 3 bases, and 14 bases lay between the germline ends. CDR1 is SNHLY and CDR2 is FYNNEI in the germline V gene. CDR3 loop: CASGTQLLYEQYF. The CDR3 nucleotides read TGTGCCAGCGGGACCCAACTGCTCTACGAGCAGTACTTC.

The chain combines TRBV30 with TRBJ1-5, with D possibly matching TRBD1 (6 bases). V was trimmed by 2 bases and J by 5 bases, leaving 10 bases between them. The germline CDR1 and CDR2 sequences are GTSNPN and SVGIG (reference sequence). This CDR3 has 13 residues. CDR3 DNA sequence: TGTGCCTGGAGTCCGGGGGCGGATCAGCCCCAGCATTTT. This sequence encodes CAWSPGADQPQHF.

The J gene is TRBJ2-5, the V gene TRBV9; D perhaps matches TRBD1 (5 bases). Germline assignment: CDR1 SGDLS and CDR2 YYNGEE. The CDR3 is 14 residues long. V was clipped by 0 bases and J by 7 bases, with 13 bases between them. The CDR3 protein is CASSVGVGGATQYF. The CDR3 DNA is TGTGCCAGCAGCGTAGGGGTTGGTGGGGCGACCCAGTACTTC.

This rearrangement joins TRBV5-1 to TRBJ2-7; TRBD2 aligns across 15 bases. J lost 6 bases, V lost 4 bases, and 8 bases had no gene match. Looked up from germline, CDR1 is SGHRS and CDR2 is YFSETQ. This CDR3 has 16 residues. CDR3 amino acids: CASSVIWTSGRVEQYF. The CDR3 DNA reads as TGCGCCAGCAGCGTAATATGGACTAGCGGGAGGGTCGAGCAGTACTTC. Drawing the rest from reference TRBV5-1 and TRBJ2-7, the complete variable domain is KAGVTQTPRYLIKTRGQQVTLSCSPISGHRSVSWYQQTPGQGLQFLFEYFSETQRNKGNFPGRFSGRQFSNSRSEMNVSTLELGDSALYLCASSVIWTSGRVEQYFGPGTRLTVT.

This clone was seen a few times. The V and J genes are TRBV6-6 and TRBJ2-7; 9 bases are shared with TRBD1. There are 13 residues in the CDR3. With 6 bases clipped from V and 2 bases from J, the junction kept 2 bases outside the gene matches. Per the germline V gene, CDR1 is MNHNY and CDR2 is SVGAGI (reference sequence). The CDR3 loop reads CASRTGGAYEQYF. Written as DNA, the CDR3 is TGTGCCAGCAGGACAGGGGGGGCCTACGAGCAGTACTTC.

This chain uses TRBV6-1 with TRBJ1-4; 10 bases map to TRBD1. The germline CDR1 and CDR2 sequences are MNHNS and SASEGT. The CDR3 runs 15 residues. V was clipped by 3 bases and J by 7 bases; unmatched bases: 5. The CDR3 loop reads CASSDSTGGSEKLFF. DNA of the CDR3: TGTGCCAGCAGTGATTCGACAGGGGGCAGTGAAAAACTGTTTTTT.

The gene calls are TRBV27 and TRBJ2-7; possible D gene TRBD2, 6 bases. This CDR3 is 14 amino acids long. V gave up 5 bases and J gave up 2 bases, with 13 bases separating them. CDR1 and CDR2 from the germline V gene are MNHEY and SMNVEV (reference sequence). CDR3 nucleotides: TGTGCCAGCAGTCCCGGGACTTCACCCTACGAGCAGTACTTC. This sequence encodes CASSPGTSPYEQYF.

V usage is TRBV7-8 and J usage is TRBJ1-5; D not certain. Trimming removed 4 bases at V and 2 bases at J, with 12 bases between. The germline CDR1 and CDR2 sequences are SGHVS and FQNEAQ. This CDR3 is 15 amino acids long. CDR3 in amino acids: CASSSARIGNQPQHF. For the CDR3, the DNA is TGTGCCAGCAGCTCCGCGAGGATAGGCAATCAGCCCCAGCATTTT.

The table lists this clone with a few counts. The chain is built from TRBV5-1 and TRBJ2-3; TRBD1 agrees at 10 bases. With 4 bases clipped from V and 2 bases from J, the junction kept 4 bases outside the gene matches. The CDR3 extends over 15 amino acids. In germline, CDR1 is SGHRS, CDR2 YFSETQ. The CDR3, as DNA: TGCGCCAGCAGCCAGGGGACAGGGGACACAGATACGCAGTATTTT. Translating it yields CASSQGTGDTDTQYF.

In this sample, this clone turned up once. The J gene is TRBJ2-1, the V gene TRBV19; the match to TRBD2 covers 14 bases. The CDR3 is made up of 21 amino acids. V was pared by 2 bases and J by 0 bases, with 12 bases of the junction left unmatched. CDR1 and CDR2 from the germline V gene are LNHDA and SQIVND (reference sequence). CDR3 nucleotides: TGTGCCAGTAGTATAAAGGGACTAGCGGGAGACTACACGAGCTCCTACAATGAGCAGTTCTTC. Protein product: CASSIKGLAGDYTSSYNEQFF.

The gene calls are TRBV28 and TRBJ2-1; TRBD2 agrees at 7 bases. V trimming: 6 bases; J trimming: 3 bases; junction bases outside the gene matches: 14. CDR3 length: 17 residues. Germline CDR1 is MDHEN and CDR2 is SYDVKM. The chain's CDR3 is CASREPPSGAYYNEQFF. The CDR3 DNA follows: TGTGCCAGCAGAGAACCCCCCAGCGGGGCATACTACAATGAGCAGTTCTTC. The variable domain in full, with the rest retrieved from reference TRBV28 and TRBJ2-1, is DVKVTQSSRYLVKRTGEKVFLECVQDMDHENMFWYRQDPGLGLRLIYFSYDVKMKEKGDIPEGYSVSREKKERFSLILESASTNQTSMYLCASREPPSGAYYNEQFFGPGTRLTVL.

The gene calls are TRBV7-6 and TRBJ2-3; 7 nucleotides align to TRBD2. Germline V CDR1 and CDR2: SGHVS, FNYEAQ. The CDR3 has 14 amino acids. The J segment lost 4 bases and the V segment lost 5 bases, leaving 6 bases of the junction unmatched. CDR3 residues: CASSPRTSPDTQYF. The CDR3 bases are TGTGCCAGCAGCCCTCGGACTAGTCCAGATACGCAGTATTTT.

This clone was detected only a few times. The V and J genes are TRBV18 and TRBJ1-5; D unresolved. V was shortened by 3 bases and J by 0 bases, with 6 bases between the two germline ends. Germline V gene sequence: CDR1 KGHSH, CDR2 LQKENI. This CDR3 region has 14 residues. CDR3 sequence (DNA): TGTGCCAGCTCACCCGATTTTAGCAATCAGCCCCAGCATTTT. Its protein product is CASSPDFSNQPQHF.

This chain links TRBV6-5 with TRBJ2-1; D is perhaps TRBD1 (7 bases). V was trimmed by 4 bases and J by 0 bases, leaving 10 bases between them. The CDR3 is 15 residues long. Germline CDR1 is MNHEY and CDR2 is SVGAGI. Written as DNA, the CDR3 is TGTGCCAGCAGTTTCCAGGGGGGCTCCTACAATGAGCAGTTCTTC. Translated, it gives CASSFQGGSYNEQFF.

J is TRBJ2-7 and V is TRBV6-5; no clear D. The CDR3 covers 13 residues. Germline V CDR1 and CDR2: MNHEY, SVGAGI. The V end was cut by 3 bases, the J end by 6 bases, with 12 bases between. CDR3 in amino acids: CASSYFAYTEQYF. The CDR3, as DNA: TGTGCCAGCAGTTATTTTGCCTATACCGAGCAGTACTTC.

The chain couples TRBV15 to TRBJ2-2; the D gene is possibly TRBD2 (5 bases). The germline V and J ends were trimmed by 5 bases and 1 base, with 11 bases remaining between them. The germline V gene has CDR1 LNHNV and CDR2 YYDKDF (reference sequence). CDR3 size: 15 residues. CDR3 amino acids: CATSRRLQNTGELFF. As DNA, the CDR3 is TGTGCCACCAGCCGCCGACTACAGAACACCGGGGAGCTGTTTTTT.

The chain combines TRBV28 with TRBJ2-7; 9 bases match TRBD1. Germline CDR1 is MDHEN and CDR2 is SYDVKM. The length of the CDR3 is 14 residues. J lost 1 base, V lost 5 bases, and 3 bases had no gene match. The CDR3 loop reads CASSPDRGSYEQYF. DNA for the CDR3: TGTGCCAGCAGTCCAGACAGGGGGTCCTACGAGCAGTACTTC.

The chain employs TRBV19 and TRBJ2-7, with TRBD2 matching over 7 bases. Trimming at V came to 3 bases and at J to 6 bases, leaving 8 bases not matched to a gene. The CDR3 runs to 14 residues. Germline V CDR1 and CDR2: LNHDA, SQIVND (reference sequence). The CDR3, as DNA: TGTGCCAGTAGTATCCGGGGGGTACTTGGCGAGCAGTACTTC. Its protein product is CASSIRGVLGEQYF.